The source of this TCR beta chain is a study of blood T cell repertoires in COVID-19. Study context: Samples taken during acute and convalescent COVID-19 were collected in the United States, Italy and Spain. T cells, B-cell-depleted T cells, or PBMCs provided the cDNA or gDNA that served as material.

V lost 4 bases and J lost 5, with 7 bases in between. There are 12 residues in the CDR3. The germline CDR1 and CDR2 sequences are KGHDR and SFDVKD. Original processing notes: Counts of nucleated cells, estimated from reference gene primer amplification, were obtained. Repertoires were generated with immunoSEQ multiplex PCR, while TCRdb's copy carries only in-frame clones and drops some. V, J and clone size are taken as reported in that table, and D and trimming were inferred from the DNA itself. In the table there are roughly 76,000 clones, 70% to 80% of which are singletons. The TCR comes from a man aged 65-85 years with acute or convalescent COVID-19. Source material: peripheral blood. The V call is TRBV24-1, the J call TRBJ1-2, with a possible D match to TRBD1 (5 bases). CDR3 nucleotides: TGTGCCACCAGTGACCGGGGGTATGGCTACACCTTC. Amino acids: CATSDRGYGYTF.